These 14 T cell receptor beta chains were sequenced from one sample in a study of shared clonotypes between healthy human individuals. Sequenced by immunoSEQ multiplex PCR; TCRdb stores in-frame clones only, minus some. The top ten hold around 0.15% of the sample, which has roughly 2.5 million clones, approximately 90% seen once. The sequencing input was naive CD4+ T cells sorted from blood. Subset defined: CD45RA+ positively selected. These receptors originate from a man between 18 and 29 years old in good health.

The V call is TRBV28, the J call TRBJ1-5; D uncertain. The CDR3 runs to 16 residues. V lost 1 base, J lost 4 bases, and 14 bases lay in between. Germline CDR1 MDHEN, CDR2 SYDVKM. CDR3 coding DNA: TGTGCCAGCAGTTTATCTTCGGCTCCGGCGAATCAGCCCCAGCATTTT. Protein sequence: CASSLSSAPANQPQHF.

The chain is built from TRBV29-1 and TRBJ2-3; 9 bases line up with TRBD1. Germline assignment: CDR1 SQVTM and CDR2 ANQGSEA. V was pared by 6 bases and J by 4 bases, with 8 bases of the junction left unmatched. The CDR3 spans 14 residues. The CDR3 is CSVGRTGAADTQYF. The CDR3 DNA reads as TGCAGCGTAGGGAGGACAGGGGCCGCAGATACGCAGTATTTT.

The chain has TRBV6-5 and TRBJ2-2, with D perhaps matching TRBD1 (5 bases). The CDR3 runs 13 residues. In germline, CDR1 is MNHEY, CDR2 SVGAGI. Trimming removed 2 bases at V and 6 bases at J, with 7 bases between. DNA of the CDR3: TGTGCCAGCAGTTACCTACAGGCCGGGGAGCTGTTTTTT. This gives the protein CASSYLQAGELFF.

The genes are TRBV6-5 and TRBJ2-7; 12 nucleotides line up with TRBD2. The CDR3 is made up of 13 amino acids. CDR1 is MNHEY and CDR2 is SVGAGI in the germline V gene. The ends lost 5 bases at V and 6 bases at J; junction bases unmatched: 2. CDR3 nucleotides: TGTGCCAGCAGTAGGACTAGCGGGACCGAGCAGTACTTC. This translates into CASSRTSGTEQYF.

This chain connects TRBV6-1 to TRBJ1-2; 9 positions agree with TRBD1. In germline, CDR1 is MNHNS, CDR2 SASEGT. CDR3 length: 13 amino acids. V gave up 1 base and J gave up 12 bases; unmatched junction bases: 6. CDR3 in amino acids: CASSEVLGQGDTF. The CDR3 DNA is TGTGCCAGCAGTGAAGTCTTGGGACAGGGCGACACCTTC.

This chain links TRBV6-5 with TRBJ2-2, with 7 bases fitting TRBD2. Germline V CDR1 and CDR2: MNHEY, SVGAGI. The V and J ends lost 0 bases and 7 bases, in that order; junction bases with no gene match: 5. The CDR3 spans 15 residues. The CDR3 nucleotides are TGTGCCAGCAGTTACTCGATGCGGGGGAGCGGGGAGCTGTTTTTT. Its protein is CASSYSMRGSGELFF.

V usage is TRBV7-2 and J usage is TRBJ2-6; D remains ambiguous. CDR1 and CDR2 (germline): SGHTA, FQGNSA. Trimming removed 0 bases from V and 0 bases from J, with 6 bases in between. The CDR3 has 16 amino acids. The CDR3 DNA sequence: TGTGCCAGCAGCTTAGCGATCAGCTCTGGGGCCAACGTCCTGACTTTC. Translated, it gives CASSLAISSGANVLTF.

The CDR3 loop is CASSPDRLQEKLFF. DNA of the CDR3: TGTGCCAGCAGCCCCGACAGGTTACAAGAAAAACTGTTTTTT. The chain carries TRBV11-1 and TRBJ1-4; D perhaps matches TRBD1 (6 bases). Germline assignment: CDR1 SGHAT and CDR2 FQDESV (reference sequence). V was pared by 5 bases and J by 8 bases, with 15 bases between. This CDR3 is 14 amino acids long.

V and J are TRBV4-3 and TRBJ1-3; D gene unclear. The CDR3 consists of 15 residues. V lost 2 bases and J lost 0, with 8 bases in between. Germline lookup yields CDR1 LGHNA and CDR2 YSLEER. The CDR3 nucleotides are TGCGCCAGCAGCCAAAAGATCTACTCTGGAAACACCATATATTTT. It codes for CASSQKIYSGNTIYF.

The J gene is TRBJ2-2, the V gene TRBV7-9, with D perhaps TRBD2 (5 bases). CDR1 and CDR2 from the germline V gene are SEHNR and FQNEAQ (reference sequence). CDR3 length: 15 amino acids. V was clipped by 2 bases and J by 5 bases, with 12 bases between them. The CDR3 region is CASSLIGIGTGELFF. The CDR3 DNA reads TGTGCCAGCAGCTTAATCGGGATCGGAACCGGGGAGCTGTTTTTT.

This clone was counted once. The chain couples TRBV7-8 to TRBJ2-2; weak D call: TRBD2 (6 bases). Trimming took 1 base from V and 13 from J, leaving 7 bases between them. Germline CDR1 and CDR2: SGHVS and FQNEAQ. The CDR3 sequence is 11 residues long. In DNA form, the CDR3 reads TGTGCCAGCAGCTTAGACGGGAGGCTGTTTTTT. Protein: CASSLDGRLFF. The variable domain in full, with the rest retrieved from reference TRBV7-8 and TRBJ2-2, is GAGVSQSPRYKVAKRGQDVALRCDPISGHVSLFWYQQALGQGPEFLTYFQNEAQLDKSGLPSDRFFAERPEGSVSTLKIQRTQQEDSAVYLCASSLDGRLFFGEGSRLTVL.

This chain connects TRBV2 to TRBJ1-5; 7 nucleotides line up with TRBD1. There are 15 residues in the CDR3. Germline V gene sequence: CDR1 SNHLY, CDR2 FYNNEI. V was pared by 4 bases and J by 7 bases, with 10 bases of the junction left unmatched. CDR3 coding DNA: TGTGCCAGCAGTGTCCCAGACAGGGCAGGGCAGCCCCAGCATTTT. Amino acids: CASSVPDRAGQPQHF.

The chain carries TRBV5-1 and TRBJ1-2, with TRBD1 identical over 7 bases. V trimming: 4 bases; J trimming: 4 bases; junction bases outside the gene matches: 7. The V gene's germline CDR1 is SGHRS and CDR2 YFSETQ. This CDR3 comprises 14 residues. CDR3 sequence reads: CASSLRQGPYGYTF. CDR3 sequence (DNA): TGCGCCAGCAGCCTTCGACAGGGTCCCTATGGCTACACCTTC.

The chain combines TRBV7-9 with TRBJ2-5; 10 positions match TRBD2. CDR3 length equals 15 residues. CDR1 is SEHNR, CDR2 FQNEAQ, per germline (reference sequence). After removal of 5 bases from V and 2 bases from J, the junction contained 5 bases not matched to a gene. CDR3 nucleotide sequence: TGTGCCAGCAGCCTGTGGACTAGCGGACAAGAGACCCAGTACTTC. Its protein product is CASSLWTSGQETQYF.